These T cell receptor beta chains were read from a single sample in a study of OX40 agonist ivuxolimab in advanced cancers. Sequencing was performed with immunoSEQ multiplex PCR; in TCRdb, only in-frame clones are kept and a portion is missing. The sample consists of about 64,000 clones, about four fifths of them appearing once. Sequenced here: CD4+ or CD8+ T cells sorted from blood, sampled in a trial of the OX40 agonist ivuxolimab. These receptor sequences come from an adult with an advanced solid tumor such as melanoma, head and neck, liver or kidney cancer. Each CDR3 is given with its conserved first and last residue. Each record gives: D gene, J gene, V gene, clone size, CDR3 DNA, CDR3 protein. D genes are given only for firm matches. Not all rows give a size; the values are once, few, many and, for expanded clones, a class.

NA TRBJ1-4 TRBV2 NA TGTGCCAGCAGTCTTGGACGGAATGAAAAACTGTTTTTT CASSLGRNEKLFF
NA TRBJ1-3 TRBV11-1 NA TGTGCCAGCAGCTTCGGGCGCTCTGGAAACACCATATATTTT CASSFGRSGNTIYF
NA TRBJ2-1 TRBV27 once TGTGCCAGCAGTCCCCGACCGAGGGGGGATCGCAATGAGCAGTTCTTC CASSPRPRGDRNEQFF
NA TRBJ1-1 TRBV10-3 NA TGTGCCATCAGTGGAGTCTCGGGGGGTGAAGCTTTCTTT CAISGVSGGEAFF
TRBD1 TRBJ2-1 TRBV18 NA TGTGCCAGCTCCCCCTTAACAGGGGGCTTCCATGAGCAGTTCTTC CASSPLTGGFHEQFF
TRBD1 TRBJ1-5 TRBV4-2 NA TGTGCCAGCAGCCCAACAGGGGCAAGCAATCAGCCCCAGCATTTT CASSPTGASNQPQHF
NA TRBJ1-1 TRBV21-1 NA TGTGCCAGCAGCAAAGGGAATTCGGCCGGGGACACTGAAGCTTTCTTT CASSKGNSAGDTEAFF
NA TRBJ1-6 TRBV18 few TGTGCCAGCTCACCGGGGCAGGTCTATTCACCCCTCCACTTT CASSPGQVYSPLHF
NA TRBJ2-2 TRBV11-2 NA TGTGCCAGCAGCTTACGGACGAACACCGGGGAGCTGTTTTTT CASSLRTNTGELFF
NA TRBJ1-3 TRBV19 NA TGTGCCAGTAGTATCATTTTTTCTGATGGAAACACCATATATTTT CASSIIFSDGNTIYF
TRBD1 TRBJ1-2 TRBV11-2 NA TGTGCCAGCAGCTCCCGAGGGACAGTAAACTATGGCTACACCTTC CASSSRGTVNYGYTF
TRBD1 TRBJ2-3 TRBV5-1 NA TGCGCCAGCAGCCCCGGGACAGCTTGGGATACGCAGTATTTT CASSPGTAWDTQYF
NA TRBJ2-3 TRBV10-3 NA TGTGCCATCAGTGAAGGGGCCACAGATACGCAGTATTTT CAISEGATDTQYF
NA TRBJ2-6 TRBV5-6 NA TGTGCCAGCAGCTTGGCCGGGTGGTCTGGGGCCAACGTCCTGACTTTC CASSLAGWSGANVLTF
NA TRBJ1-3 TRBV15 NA TGTGCCACCAGCAGAGACCGACTCTCTGGAAACACCATATATTTT CATSRDRLSGNTIYF
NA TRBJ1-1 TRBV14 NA TGTGCCAGCAGCCAAGTCGACCGTCCTGAAGCTTTCTTT CASSQVDRPEAFF
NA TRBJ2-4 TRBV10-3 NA TGTGCCATCAGTGCGGGGCCTACCAAAAACATTCAGTACTTC CAISAGPTKNIQYF
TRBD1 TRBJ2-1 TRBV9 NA TGTGCCAGCAGCGAAAACAGGGGGCGAGCCTACAATGAGCAGTTCTTC CASSENRGRAYNEQFF
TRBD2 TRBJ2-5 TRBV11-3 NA TGTGCCAGCAGCCCTGCACCTAGCGGGGGGGCGGAGACCCAGTACTTC CASSPAPSGGAETQYF
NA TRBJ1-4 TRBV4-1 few TGCGCCAGCAGCCACGGGGGGACCACTGAAAAACTGTTTTTT CASSHGGTTEKLFF
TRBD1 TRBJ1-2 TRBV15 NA TGTGCCACCAGGCGGGGGACAGCTAACTATGGCTACACCTTC CATRRGTANYGYTF
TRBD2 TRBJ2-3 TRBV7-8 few TGTGCCAGCAGCTTAGCGCGGGAGGGTACGCAGTATTTT CASSLAREGTQYF
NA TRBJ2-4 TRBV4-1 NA TGCGCCAGCAGCGAGCCGGTCTGGAACATTCAGTACTTC CASSEPVWNIQYF